This TCR beta chain originates from a study of T-cell memory formation after mild COVID-19. The germline V and J ends were trimmed by 2 bases and 7 bases, with 8 bases remaining between them. This CDR3 has 12 residues. MiXCR was run by TCRdb on the 5' RACE reads, yielding one entry per CDR3 protein. The sample consists of fewer than 350,000 distinct CDR3 sequences, around 15% of them appearing once. This clonotype was counted ten times or more. The sequencing sample was made of PBMCs or a T cell subset sorted from them (not recorded which). This chain links TRBV12-3 or TRBV12-4 with TRBJ1-1; D is unclear. The TCR sequence derives from a man between 18 and 35 years old who had mild COVID-19 (a few samples of this study predate the infection). Cell type and time point are not known. CDR3 bases: TGTGCCAGCAGTTTAAACAGAAATGAAGCTTTCTTT. Translating gives CASSLNRNEAFF.